This is a list of T cell receptor beta chains from one sample in a study of a mutant IDH1 vaccine in newly diagnosed glioma. These TCRs are of unknown antigen specificity. Data came from immunoSEQ multiplex PCR; TCRdb stores just in-frame clones and leaves some out. The table includes 52,000 or so clones, 75% to 90% detected once. The material was PBMCs, obtained from a glioma patient whose treatment included an IDH1 peptide vaccine. Every receptor here comes from a man aged 35 to 55 with glioma. CDR3s include the opening cysteine and the closing phenylalanine or tryptophan. Each record gives: V gene, clone size, D gene, J gene, CDR3 DNA, CDR3 protein. D genes are given only for firm matches. The size entry is marked missing in some rows and otherwise reads once, few, many or a size class.

V gene: TRBV6-6; clone size: few; D gene: -; J gene: TRBJ1-3; CDR3 DNA: TGTGCCAGCAGTTACTTCGGGTCCTCTGGAAACACCATATATTTT; CDR3 protein: CASSYFGSSGNTIYF
V gene: TRBV5-4; clone size: once; D gene: TRBD1; J gene: TRBJ1-2; CDR3 DNA: TGTGCCAGCAGCCAACTGGGACAGCGAGGAGGCTACACCTTC; CDR3 protein: CASSQLGQRGGYTF
V gene: TRBV5-6; clone size: -; D gene: -; J gene: TRBJ2-3; CDR3 DNA: TGTGCCAGCAGCTTGGGTCGGCCCCGGCCAGATACGCAGTATTTT; CDR3 protein: CASSLGRPRPDTQYF
V gene: TRBV7-9; clone size: -; D gene: -; J gene: TRBJ1-6; CDR3 DNA: TGTGCCAGCAGCTCGAACAGGGTCAATTCACCCCTCCACTTT; CDR3 protein: CASSSNRVNSPLHF
V gene: TRBV5-1; clone size: -; D gene: -; J gene: TRBJ2-7; CDR3 DNA: TGCGCCAGCAGCTTGCAGCAGGGCTCCTACGAGCAGTACTTC; CDR3 protein: CASSLQQGSYEQYF
V gene: TRBV2; clone size: -; D gene: -; J gene: TRBJ2-5; CDR3 DNA: TGTGCCAGCAAAGTGGAAGAGACCCAGTACTTC; CDR3 protein: CASKVEETQYF
V gene: TRBV6-1; clone size: few; D gene: TRBD1; J gene: TRBJ1-2; CDR3 DNA: TGTGCCAGCAGCCAGGGGGCTAAAGGCTACACCTTC; CDR3 protein: CASSQGAKGYTF
V gene: TRBV10-1; clone size: -; D gene: -; J gene: TRBJ1-3; CDR3 DNA: TGCGCCAGCAACCCCCGGGTTGCCCATGTCTCTGGAAACACCATATATTTT; CDR3 protein: CASNPRVAHVSGNTIYF
V gene: TRBV1; clone size: -; D gene: -; J gene: TRBJ1-1; CDR3 DNA: TGCACCAGCATAAGAGAGGGAGAGGGGGAGCTGACTGAAGCTTTCTTT; CDR3 protein: CTSIREGEGELTEAFF
V gene: TRBV4-1; clone size: -; D gene: -; J gene: TRBJ2-7; CDR3 DNA: TGCGCCAGCAGCCAAGAAAGGGACCCCTACGAGCAGTACTTC; CDR3 protein: CASSQERDPYEQYF
V gene: TRBV6-6; clone size: -; D gene: -; J gene: TRBJ1-1; CDR3 DNA: TGTGCCAGCAGTTACTCGTGGGAGAACACTGAAGCTTTCTTT; CDR3 protein: CASSYSWENTEAFF
V gene: TRBV27; clone size: -; D gene: TRBD1; J gene: TRBJ2-5; CDR3 DNA: TGTGCCAGCAGTCATCATCCGGGACAGGGTTCGGAGACCCAGTACTTC; CDR3 protein: CASSHHPGQGSETQYF
V gene: TRBV4-2; clone size: -; D gene: -; J gene: TRBJ1-3; CDR3 DNA: TGTGCCAGCAGCCAAGGAGGATCAGGGTACGGAAACACCATATATTTT; CDR3 protein: CASSQGGSGYGNTIYF
V gene: TRBV5-1; clone size: -; D gene: -; J gene: TRBJ2-7; CDR3 DNA: TGCGCCAGCAGATTGGGGGTAGGTAGCGACGAGCAGTACTTC; CDR3 protein: CASRLGVGSDEQYF
V gene: TRBV18; clone size: -; D gene: -; J gene: TRBJ2-5; CDR3 DNA: TGTGCCAGCTCACGGGGGTTACAAGAGACCCAGTACTTC; CDR3 protein: CASSRGLQETQYF
V gene: TRBV19; clone size: -; D gene: -; J gene: TRBJ2-7; CDR3 DNA: TGTGCCAGTAGTAGGGCTACTGGACAGATGGGGACCTACGAGCAGTACTTC; CDR3 protein: CASSRATGQMGTYEQYF